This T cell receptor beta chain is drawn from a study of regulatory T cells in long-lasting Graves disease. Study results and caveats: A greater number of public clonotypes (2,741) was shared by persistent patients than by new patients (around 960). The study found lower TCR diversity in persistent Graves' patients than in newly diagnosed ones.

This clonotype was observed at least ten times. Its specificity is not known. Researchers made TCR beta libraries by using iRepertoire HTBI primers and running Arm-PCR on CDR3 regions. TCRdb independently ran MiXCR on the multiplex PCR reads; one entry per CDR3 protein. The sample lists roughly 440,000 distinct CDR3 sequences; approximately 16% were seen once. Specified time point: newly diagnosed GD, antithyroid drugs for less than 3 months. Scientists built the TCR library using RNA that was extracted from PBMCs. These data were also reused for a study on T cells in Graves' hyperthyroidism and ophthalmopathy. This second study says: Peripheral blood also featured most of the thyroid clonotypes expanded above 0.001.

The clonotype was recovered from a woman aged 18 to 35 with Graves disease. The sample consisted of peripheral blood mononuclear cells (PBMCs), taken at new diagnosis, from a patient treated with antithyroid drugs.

Here the CDR3 reads CASSRTGELFF. CDR3 DNA sequence: TGTGCCAGCAGCCGGACCGGGGAGCTGTTTTTT. The rearrangement joins TRBV12-3 or TRBV12-4 to TRBJ2-2, with unresolved D. With 6 bases removed from V and 5 bases from J, the gap between germline ends came to 4 bases. The length of the CDR3 is 11 residues.